This is a list of T cell receptor beta chains from one sample in a study of T cells in Graves' hyperthyroidism and ophthalmopathy. TCRdb itself ran the multiplex PCR reads through MiXCR, one entry per CDR3 protein. The sample lists about 720,000 distinct CDR3 sequences, over 15% occurring once. The sequenced sample was blood. These TCRs come from a woman aged 45 to 65 with Graves' hyperthyroidism that later progressed to Graves' ophthalmopathy. CDR3s include the opening cysteine and the closing phenylalanine or tryptophan. The order of the fields is D gene, clone size, V gene, J gene, CDR3 DNA, CDR3 protein. The D gene is left open where the match is weak. A clone size is listed for some rows: how often the clone was seen (once, few, many), or a class if it is expanded.

TRBD1	NA	TRBV30	TRBJ2-7	TGTGCCTGGATGGCGGACAGGGACTACGAGCAGTACTTC	CAWMADRDYEQYF
TRBD1	many	TRBV7-2	TRBJ2-1	TGTGCCAGCAGCAAACCGCGGACAGGCGAAAACAATGAGCAGTTCTTC	CASSKPRTGENNEQFF
NA	many	TRBV18	TRBJ1-1	TGTGCCAGCTCACCATTAAACACTGAAGCTTTCTTT	CASSPLNTEAFF
TRBD1	many	TRBV27	TRBJ1-1	TGTGCCAGCAGTCACGGGACAGGGGGCACTGAAGCTTTCTTT	CASSHGTGGTEAFF
NA	many	TRBV18	TRBJ1-1	TGTGCCAGCAGCCCACTCATGAACACTGAAGCTTTCTTT	CASSPLMNTEAFF
NA	few	TRBV11-2	TRBJ1-5	TGTGCCAGCAGTGGGACAAACAATCAGCCCCAGCATTTT	CASSGTNNQPQHF
TRBD1	many	TRBV3-1	TRBJ1-3	TGTGCCAGCAGCCGAAGCGCGGGACAGAGCTCTGGAAACACCATATATTTT	CASSRSAGQSSGNTIYF
NA	NA	TRBV15	TRBJ1-6	TGTGCCACCAGCTTTGGACGGGGTCAGGATTCACCCCTCCACTTT	CATSFGRGQDSPLHF
NA	many	TRBV7-8	TRBJ2-7	TGTGCCAGCAGCCCCTTGGGGGAGTCCTACGAGCAGTACTTC	CASSPLGESYEQYF
NA	few	TRBV7-9	TRBJ2-1	TGTGCCAGCAGCTTAGCAGGGGGGGCCATCATTGATGAGCAGTTCTTC	CASSLAGGAIIDEQFF
NA	many	TRBV9	TRBJ1-2	TGTGCCAGCAGCGTAGAGGGCAGAACTGTCCATGGTTCCGGCTACACCTTC	CASSVEGRTVHGSGYTF
NA	NA	TRBV30	TRBJ2-2	TGTGCCTGGAGTCCCACAGCTTTCGGGGAGCTGTTTTTT	CAWSPTAFGELFF
TRBD2	NA	TRBV6-1	TRBJ2-1	TGTGCCAGCAGTGAAATCCGGGGAAACGCGGGGGGGCAGTTCTTC	CASSEIRGNAGGQFF
TRBD1	many	TRBV3-1	TRBJ2-2	TGTGCCAGCAGTCTGGACAGGGGGAAAGGCGGGGAGCTGTTTTTT	CASSLDRGKGGELFF
NA	few	TRBV7-8	TRBJ2-7	TGTGCCAGCAGCTCCCCCCCGGCTAGCTCCTACGAGCAGTACTTC	CASSSPPASSYEQYF
NA	NA	TRBV6-2/TRBV6-3	TRBJ2-1	TGTGCCAGCAGTTACCCCACCGGTGGAGGGCAGTTCTTC	CASSYPTGGGQFF
NA	NA	TRBV2	TRBJ1-1	TGTGCCAGCAGTGGCAGGACGGTGAACACTGAAGCTTTCTTT	CASSGRTVNTEAFF
NA	many	TRBV20-1	TRBJ1-1	TGCAGTGCGACTGCCGGGCGCGCCACTGAAGCTTTCTTT	CSATAGRATEAFF
TRBD1	few	TRBV27	TRBJ2-1	TGTGCCAGCATGGTCCGGACAGGGGGCCAGAGCTCCTACAATGAGCAGTTCTTC	CASMVRTGGQSSYNEQFF
NA	many	TRBV19	TRBJ1-6	TGTGCCAGCGGCGGGGGTAATTCACCCCTCCACTTT	CASGGGNSPLHF
NA	NA	TRBV19	TRBJ1-1	TGTGCCAGTAGTGGTGGGACAAAGAACACTGAAGCTTTCTTT	CASSGGTKNTEAFF
NA	many	TRBV11-2	TRBJ1-1	TGTGCCAGCAGCTTAAGGGGCTCAGATATGAACACTGAAGCTTTCTTT	CASSLRGSDMNTEAFF
TRBD1	NA	TRBV5-1	TRBJ2-7	TGCGCCAGCAGCTTCACCGACAGGGGACCGTACGAGCAGTACTTC	CASSFTDRGPYEQYF
TRBD2	many	TRBV27	TRBJ2-1	TGTGCCAGCAGTTCATTAGCGGGGATATACAATGAGCAGTTCTTC	CASSSLAGIYNEQFF
NA	many	TRBV10-3	TRBJ2-5	TGTGCCATCAGTGAGTCGATGAGGCACCCCCGAGATGGCCAGTACTTC	CAISESMRHPRDGQYF
TRBD1	many	TRBV15	TRBJ1-1	TGTGCCACCAGCGCGGGAGGGACAGCAACTGAAGCTTTCTTT	CATSAGGTATEAFF
NA	few	TRBV11-2	TRBJ2-5	TGTGCCAGCAGCTTACCCCAAGGTGTCCAGTACTTC	CASSLPQGVQYF
NA	few	TRBV7-6	TRBJ1-1	TGTGCCAGCAGCCCCTCGATGCAAACTGAAGCTTTCTTT	CASSPSMQTEAFF
NA	NA	TRBV13	TRBJ2-1	TGTGCCAGCGGCTTAGGCCTACGGGCCTCCTACAATGAGCAGTTCTTC	CASGLGLRASYNEQFF
TRBD2	many	TRBV3-1	TRBJ2-5	TGTGCCAGCAGCCAACTAGCGGGGCAAGAGACCCAGTACTTC	CASSQLAGQETQYF
NA	few	TRBV2	TRBJ2-4	TGTGCCAGTATGGATTGGGAAGCCAAAAACATTCAGTACTTC	CASMDWEAKNIQYF
NA	NA	TRBV18	TRBJ1-1	TGTACCAGCTCACCGGAAGGGTCTATGGTAACGGCTGAAGCTTTCTTT	CTSSPEGSMVTAEAFF
TRBD2	few	TRBV27	TRBJ2-1	TGTGCCAGCAGTTTCGGGGGGTACTACAATGAGCAGTTCTTC	CASSFGGYYNEQFF
TRBD1	NA	TRBV14	TRBJ1-1	TGTGCCAGCAGCCTGGGACAGCACATGAACACTGAAGCTTTCTTT	CASSLGQHMNTEAFF
TRBD1	NA	TRBV15	TRBJ1-1	TGTGCCACCAGCAGAGAGATGGACAGGAGTGAAGCTTTCTTT	CATSREMDRSEAFF
TRBD1	NA	TRBV19	TRBJ2-2	TGTGCCAGTACCTCCGGGACAGGGATCGGTACCGGGGAGCTGTTTTTT	CASTSGTGIGTGELFF
NA	few	TRBV6-1	TRBJ1-5	TGTGCCAGCAGCCAACACCATAGACGAGGTCAGCCCCAGCATTTT	CASSQHHRRGQPQHF
NA	NA	TRBV4-1	TRBJ2-1	TGCGCCAGCAGCCAAGGCACCCCGGGGTATGAGCAGTTCTTC	CASSQGTPGYEQFF
NA	few	TRBV12-5	TRBJ2-2	TGTGCTAGTGGGGCAGGGAACACCGGGGAGCTGTTTTTT	CASGAGNTGELFF
NA	many	TRBV6-2/TRBV6-3	TRBJ1-1	TGTGCCAGCAGTTACTCAGACGGGGGGTGGACTGAAGCTTTCTTT	CASSYSDGGWTEAFF
TRBD1	NA	TRBV9	TRBJ2-6	TGTGCCAGCAGCCCGGGACAGGGTAACTCTGGGGCCAACGTCCTGACTTTC	CASSPGQGNSGANVLTF
TRBD1	NA	TRBV29-1	TRBJ1-2	TGCAGCTTCGAACGGGACAGCTATGGCTACACCTTC	CSFERDSYGYTF
NA	NA	TRBV29-1	TRBJ2-5	TGCAGCGTTGACTCCGGGGGAGCTACATACTTC	CSVDSGGATYF
TRBD2	many	TRBV3-1	TRBJ2-5	TGTGCCAGCAGCCAAGAAAGTGGACTAGCGGGGAAAGAGACCCAGTACTTC	CASSQESGLAGKETQYF
NA	many	TRBV3-1	TRBJ1-2	TGTGCCAGCAGCCAAGATGTCAGGGTCCCCTATTATGGCTACACCTTC	CASSQDVRVPYYGYTF